A selection of T cell receptor beta chains follows, all from one sample in a study of T cell changes during pregnancy in multiple sclerosis. Method: immunoSEQ multiplex PCR; TCRdb's copy keeps in-frame clones and lacks some. The repertoire holds 70,000 to 90,000 clones, around 93% seen once, with 0.75% in the top ten. Here the sequenced sample was peripheral blood, taken in the second trimester of pregnancy. The receptors derive from a female donor in good health, enrolled as a control in a pregnancy study. The CDR3 runs from the conserved cysteine through the conserved F or W. The order of the fields is CDR3 DNA, CDR3 protein, clone size, V gene, D gene, J gene. D genes are given only for firm matches. Clone sizes are given selectively: once, few, many, or a class where the clone is expanded.

DNA: TGTGCCAGCAGCTCCGTCCAGGGCAGCGTTTTCTACGAGCAGTACTTC; CDR3: CASSSVQGSVFYEQYF; size: NA; V: TRBV11-2; D: NA; J: TRBJ2-7
DNA: TGTGCCAGCAGCCAAAGACAGGGGCGGGCTTTCTTT; CDR3: CASSQRQGRAFF; size: NA; V: TRBV2; D: TRBD1; J: TRBJ1-1
DNA: TGTGCCAGCGCGACAGGGGGCTACCAAGAGACCCAGTACTTC; CDR3: CASATGGYQETQYF; size: NA; V: TRBV2; D: TRBD1; J: TRBJ2-5
DNA: TGTGCCAGCAGCCCAGGACAGGTCGATCAGCCCCAGCATTTT; CDR3: CASSPGQVDQPQHF; size: NA; V: TRBV7-2; D: TRBD1; J: TRBJ1-5
DNA: TGCAGCGTGCAGGGAGGACCTAATGAAAAACTGTTTTTT; CDR3: CSVQGGPNEKLFF; size: NA; V: TRBV29-1; D: NA; J: TRBJ1-4
DNA: TGTGCCACCTCAATTGACAGGGGCAACAATGAGCAGTTCTTC; CDR3: CATSIDRGNNEQFF; size: NA; V: TRBV11-2; D: TRBD1; J: TRBJ2-1
DNA: TGTGCCAGCAGCTTAATCGTAGCGGGGGTGCGTGAGCAGTTCTTC; CDR3: CASSLIVAGVREQFF; size: NA; V: TRBV7-3; D: TRBD2; J: TRBJ2-1
DNA: TGCGCCAGCAGCCAAGAACAGGGGCGCTCTGGAAACACCATATATTTT; CDR3: CASSQEQGRSGNTIYF; size: NA; V: TRBV4-1; D: TRBD1; J: TRBJ1-3
DNA: TGTGCCAGCAGTCGATTGGGGCAGGAGACTAACTATGGCTACACCTTC; CDR3: CASSRLGQETNYGYTF; size: NA; V: TRBV27; D: NA; J: TRBJ1-2
DNA: TGTGCCAGCAGCGTTGGACTAGCGGGGGGGTTTGCGAACACCGGGGAGCTGTTTTTT; CDR3: CASSVGLAGGFANTGELFF; size: once; V: TRBV7-3; D: TRBD2; J: TRBJ2-2
DNA: TGTGCCAGCGATACTAGCGGGGCCACAGATACGCAGTATTTT; CDR3: CASDTSGATDTQYF; size: NA; V: TRBV6-1; D: TRBD2; J: TRBJ2-3
DNA: TGTGCCAGCACCCCGGGGGGCGCGGGCCACTCTGGAAACACCATATATTTT; CDR3: CASTPGGAGHSGNTIYF; size: NA; V: TRBV7-9; D: NA; J: TRBJ1-3
DNA: TGTGCCAGCAGTCGGACAGGGATGAACACTGAAGCTTTCTTT; CDR3: CASSRTGMNTEAFF; size: NA; V: TRBV2; D: TRBD1; J: TRBJ1-1
DNA: TGTGCCAGCAGCGCCCGATGGGACAGGGAAGTTAACTATGGCTACACCTTC; CDR3: CASSARWDREVNYGYTF; size: NA; V: TRBV7-2; D: TRBD1; J: TRBJ1-2
DNA: TGTGCCAGCAGTCTGACAGGGGCCTATGGCTACACCTTC; CDR3: CASSLTGAYGYTF; size: NA; V: TRBV7-9; D: TRBD1; J: TRBJ1-2
DNA: TGTGCCAGCAGCCCGAGGACAGGGGATGACGGCAATCAGCCCCAGCATTTT; CDR3: CASSPRTGDDGNQPQHF; size: NA; V: TRBV7-8; D: TRBD1; J: TRBJ1-5
DNA: TGTGCCAGCAGCTCGTCGGACAGGGTAGTAGAGACCCAGTACTTC; CDR3: CASSSSDRVVETQYF; size: NA; V: TRBV11-2; D: TRBD1; J: TRBJ2-5
DNA: TGCGCCAGCAGCCAAGAACCCGAGGGAGACTATGGCTACACCTTC; CDR3: CASSQEPEGDYGYTF; size: NA; V: TRBV4-1; D: NA; J: TRBJ1-2
DNA: TGCGCCAGCAGCCAACTAATCGCTCCGAGCTCCTACAATGAGCAGTTCTTC; CDR3: CASSQLIAPSSYNEQFF; size: NA; V: TRBV4-1; D: NA; J: TRBJ2-1
DNA: TGCAGCGTTGAGGATACAGGGGTCTACGAGCAGTACTTC; CDR3: CSVEDTGVYEQYF; size: NA; V: TRBV29-1; D: TRBD1; J: TRBJ2-7
DNA: TGTGCCAGTAGTATAGAAGGGAGTTTCGCCGAGCAGTACTTC; CDR3: CASSIEGSFAEQYF; size: NA; V: TRBV19; D: NA; J: TRBJ2-7
DNA: TGTGCCAGCAGACCCGGGACTAGCGGGGGGGCCGTCGGGGAGCTGTTTTTT; CDR3: CASRPGTSGGAVGELFF; size: NA; V: TRBV13; D: TRBD2; J: TRBJ2-2
DNA: TGTGCCAGCAGCTTAGCGTCGAGCGGGGTCCTCTACAATGAGCAGTTCTTC; CDR3: CASSLASSGVLYNEQFF; size: NA; V: TRBV7-6; D: TRBD2; J: TRBJ2-1
DNA: TGTGCCAGCAGCTTAACGGGACAGGGGGCAGGTGGAAACACCATATATTTT; CDR3: CASSLTGQGAGGNTIYF; size: NA; V: TRBV7-3; D: TRBD1; J: TRBJ1-3
DNA: TGTGCCAGCAGTGACACACAGGGGGCGGGTGAAAAACTGTTTTTT; CDR3: CASSDTQGAGEKLFF; size: NA; V: TRBV25-1; D: TRBD1; J: TRBJ1-4
DNA: TGTGCCAGTAGAGCGACGGCTAGTAGCCACGAGCAGTACTTC; CDR3: CASRATASSHEQYF; size: once; V: TRBV19; D: NA; J: TRBJ2-7
DNA: TGTGCCAGCAGCCCCCCGGGGGTGGAGCCCCAGCATTTT; CDR3: CASSPPGVEPQHF; size: NA; V: TRBV7-2; D: NA; J: TRBJ1-5
DNA: TGTGCCAGCAGTGACTACACCACCGACAGGGGGGAGAACAATGAGCAGTTCTTC; CDR3: CASSDYTTDRGENNEQFF; size: NA; V: TRBV25-1; D: TRBD1; J: TRBJ2-1
DNA: TGTGCCAGCAGCCAAGGGAGGCAGGGGACGAGTTTCAGCAATCAGCCCCAGCATTTT; CDR3: CASSQGRQGTSFSNQPQHF; size: NA; V: TRBV4-2; D: NA; J: TRBJ1-5
DNA: TGTGCTAGTGGTTTGGCAGGGGGTGTGAACACTGAAGCTTTCTTT; CDR3: CASGLAGGVNTEAFF; size: NA; V: TRBV12-5; D: TRBD1; J: TRBJ1-1
DNA: TGTGCCAGCAGCCCCCGGACTAGCGGATCCTACGAGCAGTACTTC; CDR3: CASSPRTSGSYEQYF; size: NA; V: TRBV7-2; D: TRBD2; J: TRBJ2-7
DNA: TGTGCCAGCAGCTTGTCCGCGGGGGCGAGATACGAGCAGTACTTC; CDR3: CASSLSAGARYEQYF; size: NA; V: TRBV7-6; D: NA; J: TRBJ2-7
DNA: TGTGCCAGCACCCCGTCGGGACAGGGCTTGTCAAACACTGAAGCTTTCTTT; CDR3: CASTPSGQGLSNTEAFF; size: NA; V: TRBV28; D: TRBD1; J: TRBJ1-1
DNA: TGTGCCAGCAGCCGTAACAGGGCGGATGGAAACACCATATATTTT; CDR3: CASSRNRADGNTIYF; size: NA; V: TRBV7-2; D: NA; J: TRBJ1-3
DNA: TGCAGCGCTACGGGCGGGGACCACGGGGAGCTGTTTTTT; CDR3: CSATGGDHGELFF; size: NA; V: TRBV29-1; D: NA; J: TRBJ2-2
DNA: TGTGCCAGCACCCCTGGCAGGGGGGAAGCTTTCTTT; CDR3: CASTPGRGEAFF; size: NA; V: TRBV25-1; D: TRBD1; J: TRBJ1-1
DNA: TGTGCCAGCAGCTTTGAGGTGGTCACTGAAGCTTTCTTT; CDR3: CASSFEVVTEAFF; size: medium-sized; V: TRBV7-9; D: NA; J: TRBJ1-1
DNA: TGCAGCGTTGCCGGGGGACAGGAATATACCTATGGCTACACCTTC; CDR3: CSVAGGQEYTYGYTF; size: NA; V: TRBV29-1; D: TRBD1; J: TRBJ1-2
DNA: TGTGCCAGCAGCTTAGGCCGGGACAGGGGATATGAGCAGTTCTTC; CDR3: CASSLGRDRGYEQFF; size: NA; V: TRBV7-8; D: TRBD1; J: TRBJ2-1
DNA: TGTGCCATCAGCCCCGACAGCCTACATACAGAAGCTTTCTTT; CDR3: CAISPDSLHTEAFF; size: NA; V: TRBV10-3; D: NA; J: TRBJ1-1
DNA: TGTGCCAGCAGCTCCGAAGACAGAGAAAAACTGTTTTTT; CDR3: CASSSEDREKLFF; size: NA; V: TRBV11-2; D: NA; J: TRBJ1-4
DNA: TGTGCCTGGAGTGTTAGCTCTACAGGGGTCTATGGCTACACCTTC; CDR3: CAWSVSSTGVYGYTF; size: NA; V: TRBV30; D: TRBD1; J: TRBJ1-2